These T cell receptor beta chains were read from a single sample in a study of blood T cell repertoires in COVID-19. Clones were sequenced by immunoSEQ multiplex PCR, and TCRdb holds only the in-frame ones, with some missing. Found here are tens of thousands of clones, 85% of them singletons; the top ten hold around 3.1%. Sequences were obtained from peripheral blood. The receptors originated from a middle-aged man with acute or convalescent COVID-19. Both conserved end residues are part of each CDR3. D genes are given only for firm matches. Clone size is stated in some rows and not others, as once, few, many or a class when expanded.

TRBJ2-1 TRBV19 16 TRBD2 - TGTGCCAGTACCATCAGCGGGAACCTTCTCTACAATGAGCAGTTCTTC CASTISGNLLYNEQFF
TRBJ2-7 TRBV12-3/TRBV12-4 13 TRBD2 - TGTGCCAGCAGTTTCGGACTAGCGGGCGAGCAGTACTTC CASSFGLAGEQYF
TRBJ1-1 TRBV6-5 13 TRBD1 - TGTGCCAGCACCGAGGGGGCACGGACTGAAGCTTTCTTT CASTEGARTEAFF
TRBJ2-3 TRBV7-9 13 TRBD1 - TGTGCCAGAAGCAGTGGGACAGGTGATACGCAGTATTTT CARSSGTGDTQYF
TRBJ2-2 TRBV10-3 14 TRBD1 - TGTGCCATCAGTGACGGGACAGAAACCGGGGAGCTGTTTTTT CAISDGTETGELFF
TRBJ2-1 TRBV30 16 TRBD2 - TGTGCCTGGAACATGGAGGGCGGGGGGGCCTACAATGAGCAGTTCTTC CAWNMEGGGAYNEQFF
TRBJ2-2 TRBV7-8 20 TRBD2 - TGTGCCAGCAGCTTAGTCCCACTTTCGGGAGGGATTCAGCACACCGGGGAGCTGTTTTTT CASSLVPLSGGIQHTGELFF
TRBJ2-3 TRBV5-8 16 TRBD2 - TGTGCCAGCAGCCTGGGACTAGCGGGGAACACAGATACGCAGTATTTT CASSLGLAGNTDTQYF
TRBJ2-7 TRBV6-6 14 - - TGTGCCAGCAGTTACTCACCTGAGTACTACGAGCAGTACTTC CASSYSPEYYEQYF
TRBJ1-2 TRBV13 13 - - TGTGCCAGCAACGCCGGGGGGGCAGGTGGCTACACCTTC CASNAGGAGGYTF
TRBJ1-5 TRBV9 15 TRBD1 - TGTGCCAGCAGCGTAGGGGACAGCCACAATCAGCCCCAGCATTTT CASSVGDSHNQPQHF
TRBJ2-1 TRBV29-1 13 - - TGCAGCGTTGGGCGGAATACCTACAATGAGCAGTTCTTC CSVGRNTYNEQFF
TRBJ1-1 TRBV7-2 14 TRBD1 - TGTGCCAGCAGCTTACAGGGGGCGCGCACTGAAGCTTTCTTT CASSLQGARTEAFF
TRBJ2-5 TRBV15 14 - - TGTGCCACCAGCAGAGAGGATAGGAGAGAGACCCAGTACTTC CATSREDRRETQYF
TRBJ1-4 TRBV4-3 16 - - TGCGCCAGCAGCCAAGGGAGCAGGGACACCTTCGAAAAACTGTTTTTT CASSQGSRDTFEKLFF
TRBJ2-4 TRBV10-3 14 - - TGTGCCATCAGTGAACGCCCCATGGCGGACATTCAGTACTTC CAISERPMADIQYF
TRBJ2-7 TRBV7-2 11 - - TGTGCCAGCAGCCCGTTATACGAGCAGTACTTC CASSPLYEQYF
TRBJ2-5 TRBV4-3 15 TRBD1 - TGCGCCAGCAGCCAAGACCGGACAGGGTCGGAGACCCAGTACTTC CASSQDRTGSETQYF
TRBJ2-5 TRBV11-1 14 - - TGTGCCAGCAGAGATAGAAAAAGCCAAGAGACCCAGTACTTC CASRDRKSQETQYF
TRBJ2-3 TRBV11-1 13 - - TGTGCCAGCAGCTTATTAATCACAGATACGCAGTATTTT CASSLLITDTQYF
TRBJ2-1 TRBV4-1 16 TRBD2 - TGCGCCAGCAGCCAAGATCCTAGCGGGAGTATTCATGAGCAGTTCTTC CASSQDPSGSIHEQFF
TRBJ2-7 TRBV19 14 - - TGTGCCAGTAACCCTGACAGGAGCTCCTACGAGCAGTACTTC CASNPDRSSYEQYF
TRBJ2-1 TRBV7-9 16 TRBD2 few TGTGCCAGCAGCTTACCGAGACTAGCGGGAGTCGGTGAGCAGTTCTTC CASSLPRLAGVGEQFF
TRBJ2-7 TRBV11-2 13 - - TGTGCCAGCAGCTTAGACAGGGGTAACGAGCAGTACTTC CASSLDRGNEQYF
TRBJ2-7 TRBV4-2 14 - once TGTGCCAGCAGCCAAGGTCAGGGAACCTACGAGCAGTACTTC CASSQGQGTYEQYF
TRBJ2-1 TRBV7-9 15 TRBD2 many TGTGCCAGCAGCCAAGGGGCAGGCGGGGGGTATGAGCAGTTCTTC CASSQGAGGGYEQFF
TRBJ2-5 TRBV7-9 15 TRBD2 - TGTGCCAGCAGCCCGAGACTAGCGGAACTAGAGACCCAGTACTTC CASSPRLAELETQYF
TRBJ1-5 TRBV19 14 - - TGTGCCAGTAACGGTGACAAGGTCTCTCAGCCCCAGCATTTT CASNGDKVSQPQHF
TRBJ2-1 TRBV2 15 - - TGTGCCAGCAGCAACCCGGGGGTCTCCTACAATGAGCAGTTCTTC CASSNPGVSYNEQFF
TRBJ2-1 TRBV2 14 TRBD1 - TGTGCCAGCAGGGGACAGGGGGCGGGTAATGAGCAGTTCTTC CASRGQGAGNEQFF
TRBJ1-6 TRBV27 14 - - TGTGCCAGCAGTCCAGGGTCCCATAATTCACCCCTCCACTTT CASSPGSHNSPLHF
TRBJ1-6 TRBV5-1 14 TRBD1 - TGCGCCAGCAGCGAAGACAGGGGGAACTCACCCCTCCACTTT CASSEDRGNSPLHF
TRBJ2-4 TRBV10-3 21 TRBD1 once TGTGCCATCAGTGAGTCTGTAAGAGTTCGGGACAGGGGACGTGGAAGAAACATTCAGTACTTC CAISESVRVRDRGRGRNIQYF
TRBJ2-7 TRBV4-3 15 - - TGCGCCAGCAGCCAAGATCGGTCCAGGGTCTACGAGCAGTACTTC CASSQDRSRVYEQYF
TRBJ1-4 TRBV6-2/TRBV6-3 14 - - TGTGCCAGCAGTTCCCCGGTCCCAGGAGAAAAACTGTTTTTT CASSSPVPGEKLFF
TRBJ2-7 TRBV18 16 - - TGTGCCAGCTCCTGGGCAGACAGGGGAGGGTCCTACGAGCAGTACTTC CASSWADRGGSYEQYF
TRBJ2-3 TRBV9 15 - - TGTGCCAGCAGCTATATGGTGGACAGTTCAGATACGCAGTATTTT CASSYMVDSSDTQYF
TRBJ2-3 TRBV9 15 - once TGTGCCAGCAGGTGGGGACTCATAAGCACAGATACGCAGTATTTT CASRWGLISTDTQYF
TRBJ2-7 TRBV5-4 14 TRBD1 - TGTGCCAGCAGCTCCGGGACAGGGGCCTACGAGCAGTACTTC CASSSGTGAYEQYF
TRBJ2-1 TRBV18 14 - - TGTGCCAGCTCACCCATACAGGTATCCAATGAGCAGTTCTTC CASSPIQVSNEQFF
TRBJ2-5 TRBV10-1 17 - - TGCGCCAGCAGTGGAATATCGATCGGGGGTCTGCAAGAGACCCAGTACTTC CASSGISIGGLQETQYF
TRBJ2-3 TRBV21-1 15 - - TGTGCCAGCAGCAAGGGCTACCTCGCCACAGATACGCAGTATTTT CASSKGYLATDTQYF
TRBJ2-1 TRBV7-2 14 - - TGTGCCAGCAGCTCGGGGGTGCAATACAATGAGCAGTTCTTC CASSSGVQYNEQFF
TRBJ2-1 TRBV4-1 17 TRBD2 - TGCGCCAGCAGTCGGACTAGCGGGAGTAGGTTCTACAATGAGCAGTTCTTC CASSRTSGSRFYNEQFF
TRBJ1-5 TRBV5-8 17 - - TGTGCCAGCAGCAGCGGGACCCATGATTATAGCAATCAGCCCCAGCATTTT CASSSGTHDYSNQPQHF
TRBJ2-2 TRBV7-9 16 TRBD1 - TGTGCCAGCAGCCCGAGGACAGGGGGCGCGACCGGGGAGCTGTTTTTT CASSPRTGGATGELFF
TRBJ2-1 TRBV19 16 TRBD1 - TGTGCCAGTAGTATCTCGACAGGGGGGATGGGAAATGAGCAGTTCTTC CASSISTGGMGNEQFF
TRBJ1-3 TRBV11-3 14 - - TGTGCCAGCAGCTCGGGGACAAGCGGAAACACCATATATTTT CASSSGTSGNTIYF
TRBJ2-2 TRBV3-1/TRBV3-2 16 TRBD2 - TGTGCCAGCAGCCAGCCGGGACTACCAAGCACCGGGGAGCTGTTTTTT CASSQPGLPSTGELFF
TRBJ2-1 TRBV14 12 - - TGTGCCAGCAGCCAAGGAAGCGATGAGCAGTTCTTC CASSQGSDEQFF
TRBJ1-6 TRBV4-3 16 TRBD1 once TGCGCCAGCAGCCAACAGGAACCGGGACAGGGGTCACCCCTCCACTTT CASSQQEPGQGSPLHF
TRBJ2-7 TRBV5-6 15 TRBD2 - TGTGCCAGCAGCCCGGGGACTAGCTCATCCTACGAGCAGTACTTC CASSPGTSSSYEQYF
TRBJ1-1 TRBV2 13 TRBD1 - TGTGCCGGGCAGAGACAGGGCCTCACTGAAGCTTTCTTT CAGQRQGLTEAFF
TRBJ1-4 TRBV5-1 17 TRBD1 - TGCGCCAGCAGCTTGTGGGGCACAGGGGGCTCTAATGAAAAACTGTTTTTT CASSLWGTGGSNEKLFF
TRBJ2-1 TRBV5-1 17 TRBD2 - TGCGCCAGCAGCTTTACTAGCGGGGATGACTCCTACAATGAGCAGTTCTTC CASSFTSGDDSYNEQFF
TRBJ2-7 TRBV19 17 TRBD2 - TGTGCCAGTAGTATAACTAGCGGGGGGACCCTCTTCTACGAGCAGTACTTC CASSITSGGTLFYEQYF